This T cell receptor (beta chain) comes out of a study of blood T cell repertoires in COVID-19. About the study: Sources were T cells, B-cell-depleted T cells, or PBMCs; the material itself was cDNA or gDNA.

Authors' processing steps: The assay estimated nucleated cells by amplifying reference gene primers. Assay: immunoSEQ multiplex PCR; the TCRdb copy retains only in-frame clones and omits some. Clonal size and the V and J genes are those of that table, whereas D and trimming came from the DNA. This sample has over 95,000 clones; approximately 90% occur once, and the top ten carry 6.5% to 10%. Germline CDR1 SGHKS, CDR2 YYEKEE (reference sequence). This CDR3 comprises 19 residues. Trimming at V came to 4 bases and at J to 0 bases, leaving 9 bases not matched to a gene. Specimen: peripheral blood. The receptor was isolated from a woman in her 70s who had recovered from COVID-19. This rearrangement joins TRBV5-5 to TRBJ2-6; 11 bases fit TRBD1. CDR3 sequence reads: CASSRKGQGDISGANVLTF. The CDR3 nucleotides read TGTGCCAGCAGCCGAAAGGGACAGGGGGATATCTCTGGGGCCAACGTCCTGACTTTC.